Following are 3 T cell receptor beta chains from one sample sequenced in a study of a mutant IDH1 vaccine in newly diagnosed glioma. Antigens for these TCRs are unknown. Stated time point: week 23, last vaccination. Each vaccine dose was 300 ug of mutant IDH1 20-mer peptide, with topical imiquimod. TCRdb's table, derived via immunoSEQ multiplex PCR, lists solely in-frame clones and lacks some. The table has tens of thousands of clones, about 80% seen once. The sequences come from PBMCs, collected from a glioma patient whose treatment included an IDH1 peptide vaccine. All receptors derive from a man in his late teens or twenties with glioma.

V usage is TRBV30 and J usage is TRBJ2-2; possible D gene TRBD1, 5 bases. In germline, CDR1 is GTSNPN, CDR2 SVGIG (reference sequence). Trimming took off 1 base at V and 6 bases at J, with 12 bases between the two ends. This CDR3 contains 14 residues. The CDR3 sequence: CAWSGLGVAGELFF. In DNA form, the CDR3 reads TGTGCCTGGAGTGGCCTAGGGGTAGCCGGGGAGCTGTTTTTT.

The chain is built from TRBV28 and TRBJ1-5, with 7 bases matching TRBD1. The CDR3 runs 17 residues. V trimming: 2 bases; J trimming: 2 bases; junction bases outside the gene matches: 9. Per the germline V gene, CDR1 is MDHEN and CDR2 is SYDVKM. The CDR3 nucleotides read TGTGCCAGCAGTTTAGGAGCACAGGGGCAGGGCAATCAGCCCCAGCATTTT. Protein: CASSLGAQGQGNQPQHF.

This chain connects TRBV5-1 to TRBJ1-1, with D maybe TRBD1 (6 bases). Germline V lookup: CDR1 SGHRS, CDR2 YFSETQ. This CDR3 region has 15 residues. V was cut by 5 bases and J by 2 bases, with 16 bases left in between. CDR3 bases: TGCGCCAGCAGTGAATTAGACAGGTCTAACACTGAAGCTTTCTTT. As protein: CASSELDRSNTEAFF.